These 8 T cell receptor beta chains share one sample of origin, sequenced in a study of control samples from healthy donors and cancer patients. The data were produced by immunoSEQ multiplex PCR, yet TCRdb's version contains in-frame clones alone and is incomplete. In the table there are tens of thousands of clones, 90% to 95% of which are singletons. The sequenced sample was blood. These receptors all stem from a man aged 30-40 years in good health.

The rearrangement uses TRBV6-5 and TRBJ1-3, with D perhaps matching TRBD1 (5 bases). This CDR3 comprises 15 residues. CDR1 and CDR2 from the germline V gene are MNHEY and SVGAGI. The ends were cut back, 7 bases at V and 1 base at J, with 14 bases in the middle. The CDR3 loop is CASTIGAFSGNTIYF. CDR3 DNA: TGTGCCAGCACCATTGGGGCCTTTTCTGGAAACACCATATATTTT.

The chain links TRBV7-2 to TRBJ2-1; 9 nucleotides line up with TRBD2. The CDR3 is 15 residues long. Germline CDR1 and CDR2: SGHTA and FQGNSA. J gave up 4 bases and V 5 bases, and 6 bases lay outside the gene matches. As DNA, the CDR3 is TGTGCCAGCAGCCCCGGGACTAGCCGATACAATGAGCAGTTCTTC. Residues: CASSPGTSRYNEQFF.

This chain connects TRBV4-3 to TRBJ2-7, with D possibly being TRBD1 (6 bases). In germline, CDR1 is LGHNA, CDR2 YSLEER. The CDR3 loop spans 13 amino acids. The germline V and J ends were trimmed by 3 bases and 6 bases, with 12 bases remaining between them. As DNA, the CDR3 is TGCGCCAGCAGCCACCGCACAGGGTCCGAGCAGTACTTC. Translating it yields CASSHRTGSEQYF.

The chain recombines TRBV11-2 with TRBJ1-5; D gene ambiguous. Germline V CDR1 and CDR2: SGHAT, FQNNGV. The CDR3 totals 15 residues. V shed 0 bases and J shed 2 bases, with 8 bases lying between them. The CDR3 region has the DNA TGTGCCAGCAGCTTAGATACGACCCGCAATCAGCCCCAGCATTTT. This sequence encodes CASSLDTTRNQPQHF. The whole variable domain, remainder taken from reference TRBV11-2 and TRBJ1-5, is EAGVAQSPRYKIIEKRQSVAFWCNPISGHATLYWYQQILGQGPKLLIQFQNNGVVDDSQLPKDRFSAERLKGVDSTLKIQPAKLEDSAVYLCASSLDTTRNQPQHFGDGTRLSIL.

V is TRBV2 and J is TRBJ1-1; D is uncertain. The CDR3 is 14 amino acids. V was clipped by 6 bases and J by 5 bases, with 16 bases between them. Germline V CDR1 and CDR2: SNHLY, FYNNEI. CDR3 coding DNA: TGTGCCAGCAGGCTCTCGCCTCGAGAGACTGAAGCTTTCTTT. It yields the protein CASRLSPRETEAFF.

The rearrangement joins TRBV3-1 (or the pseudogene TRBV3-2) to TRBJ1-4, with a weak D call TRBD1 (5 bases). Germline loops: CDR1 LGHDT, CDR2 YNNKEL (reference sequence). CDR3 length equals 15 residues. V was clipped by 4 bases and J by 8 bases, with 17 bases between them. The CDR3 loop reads CASSPGGAAQEKLFF. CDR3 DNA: TGTGCCAGCAGCCCAGGCGGGGCGGCCCAGGAAAAACTGTTTTTT.

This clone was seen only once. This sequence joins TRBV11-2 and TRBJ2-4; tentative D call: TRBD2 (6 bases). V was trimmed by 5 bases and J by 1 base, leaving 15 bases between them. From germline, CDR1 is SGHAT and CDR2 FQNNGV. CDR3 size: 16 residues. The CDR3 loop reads CASSGRGSDAKNIQYF. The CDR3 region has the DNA TGTGCCAGCAGCGGCCGGGGGTCTGACGCCAAAAACATTCAGTACTTC. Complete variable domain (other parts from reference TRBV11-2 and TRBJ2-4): EAGVAQSPRYKIIEKRQSVAFWCNPISGHATLYWYQQILGQGPKLLIQFQNNGVVDDSQLPKDRFSAERLKGVDSTLKIQPAKLEDSAVYLCASSGRGSDAKNIQYFGAGTRLSVL.

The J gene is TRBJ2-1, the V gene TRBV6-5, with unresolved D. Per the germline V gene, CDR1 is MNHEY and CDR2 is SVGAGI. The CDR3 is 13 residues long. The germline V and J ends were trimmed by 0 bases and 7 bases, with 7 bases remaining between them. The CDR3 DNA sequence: TGTGCCAGCAGTTACTCGATAAGAAATGAGCAGTTCTTC. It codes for CASSYSIRNEQFF.